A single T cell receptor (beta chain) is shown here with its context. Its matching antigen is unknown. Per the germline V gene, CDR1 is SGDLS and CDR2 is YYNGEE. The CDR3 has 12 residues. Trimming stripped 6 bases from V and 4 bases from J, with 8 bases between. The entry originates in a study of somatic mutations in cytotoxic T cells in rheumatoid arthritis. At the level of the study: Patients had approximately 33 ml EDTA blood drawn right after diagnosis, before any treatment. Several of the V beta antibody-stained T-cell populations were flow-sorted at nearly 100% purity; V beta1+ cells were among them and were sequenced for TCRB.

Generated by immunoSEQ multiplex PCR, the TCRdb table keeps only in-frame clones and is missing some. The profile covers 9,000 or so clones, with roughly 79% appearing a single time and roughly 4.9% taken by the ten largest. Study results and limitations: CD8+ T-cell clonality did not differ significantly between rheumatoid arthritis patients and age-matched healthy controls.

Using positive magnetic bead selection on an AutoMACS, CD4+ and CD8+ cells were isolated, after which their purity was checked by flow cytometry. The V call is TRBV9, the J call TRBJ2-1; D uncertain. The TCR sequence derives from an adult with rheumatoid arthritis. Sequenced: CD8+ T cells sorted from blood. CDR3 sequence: CASNDGYNEQFF. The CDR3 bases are TGTGCCAGCAACGATGGGTACAATGAGCAGTTCTTC.